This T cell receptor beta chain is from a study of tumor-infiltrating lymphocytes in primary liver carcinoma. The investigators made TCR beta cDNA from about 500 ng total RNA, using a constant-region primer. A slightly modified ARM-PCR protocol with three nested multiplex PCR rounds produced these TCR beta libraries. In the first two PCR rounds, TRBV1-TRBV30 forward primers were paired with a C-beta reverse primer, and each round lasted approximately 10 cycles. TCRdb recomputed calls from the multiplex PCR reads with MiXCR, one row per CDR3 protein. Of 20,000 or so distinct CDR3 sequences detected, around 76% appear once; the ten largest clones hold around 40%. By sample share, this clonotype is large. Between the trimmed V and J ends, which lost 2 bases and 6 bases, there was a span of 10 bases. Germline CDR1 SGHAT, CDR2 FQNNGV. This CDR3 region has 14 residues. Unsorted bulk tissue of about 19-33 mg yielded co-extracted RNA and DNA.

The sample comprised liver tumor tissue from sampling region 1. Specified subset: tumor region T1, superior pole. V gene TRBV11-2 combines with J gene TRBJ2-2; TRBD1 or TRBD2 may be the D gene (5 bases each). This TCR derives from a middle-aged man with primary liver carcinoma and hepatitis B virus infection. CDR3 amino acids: CASSLMGVSGELFF. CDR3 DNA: TGTGCCAGCAGCTTAATGGGGGTCTCCGGGGAGCTGTTTTTT.